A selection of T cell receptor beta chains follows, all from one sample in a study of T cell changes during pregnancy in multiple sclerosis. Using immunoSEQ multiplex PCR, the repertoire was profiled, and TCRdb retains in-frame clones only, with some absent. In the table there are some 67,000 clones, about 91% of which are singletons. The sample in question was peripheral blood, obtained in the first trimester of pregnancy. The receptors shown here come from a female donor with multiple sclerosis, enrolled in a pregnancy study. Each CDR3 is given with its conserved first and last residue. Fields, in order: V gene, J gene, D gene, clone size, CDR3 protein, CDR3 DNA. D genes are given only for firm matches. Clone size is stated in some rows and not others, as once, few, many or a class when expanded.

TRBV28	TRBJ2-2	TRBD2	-	CASSSLAGETGELFF	TGTGCCAGCAGTTCCCTAGCGGGAGAGACCGGGGAGCTGTTTTTT
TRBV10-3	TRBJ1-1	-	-	CAIMPGMNTEAFF	TGTGCCATCATGCCCGGGATGAACACTGAAGCTTTCTTT
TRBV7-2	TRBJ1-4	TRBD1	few	CASSDSGTGESEKLFF	TGTGCCAGCAGCGACAGTGGGACAGGGGAAAGTGAAAAACTGTTTTTT
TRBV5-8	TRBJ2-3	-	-	CASSRGMLVGTQYF	TGTGCCAGCAGCCGGGGGATGCTGGTAGGTACGCAGTATTTT
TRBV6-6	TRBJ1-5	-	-	CASSYEGTPQHF	TGTGCCAGCAGTTATGAGGGAACGCCCCAGCATTTT
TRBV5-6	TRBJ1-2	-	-	CASSLAAGNNYGYTF	TGTGCCAGCAGCTTGGCGGCAGGAAATAACTATGGCTACACCTTC
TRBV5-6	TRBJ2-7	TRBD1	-	CASSLGQGNYEQYF	TGTGCCAGCAGCTTGGGACAGGGAAACTACGAGCAGTACTTC
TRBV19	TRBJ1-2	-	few	CASSIGGGGYTF	TGTGCCAGTAGTATAGGAGGCGGTGGCTACACCTTC
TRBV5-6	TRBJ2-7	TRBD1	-	CASEDDRGTYEQYF	TGTGCCAGTGAGGACGACAGGGGCACCTACGAGCAGTACTTC
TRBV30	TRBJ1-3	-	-	CAWSVPSGSGNTIYF	TGTGCCTGGAGTGTCCCCTCCGGCTCTGGAAACACCATATATTTT
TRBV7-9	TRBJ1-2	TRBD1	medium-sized	CASSSRDRTGEGYTF	TGTGCCAGCAGCTCTCGGGACAGGACGGGGGAAGGCTACACCTTC
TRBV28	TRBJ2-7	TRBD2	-	CASSPPAGRSYEQYF	TGTGCCAGCAGCCCCCCAGCGGGACGCTCCTACGAGCAGTACTTC
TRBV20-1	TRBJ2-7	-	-	CSAPKAYEQYF	TGCAGTGCCCCTAAAGCGTACGAGCAGTACTTC
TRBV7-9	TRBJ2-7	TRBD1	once	CASSLKGGASYEQYF	TGTGCCAGCAGCTTAAAAGGGGGCGCATCCTACGAGCAGTACTTC
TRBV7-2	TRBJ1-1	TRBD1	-	CASSFGTGRGTEAFF	TGTGCCAGCAGCTTCGGGACAGGGAGAGGAACTGAAGCTTTCTTT
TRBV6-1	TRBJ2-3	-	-	CASSDPTRKDKSVTDTQYF	TGTGCCAGCAGTGACCCTACGAGAAAGGACAAGTCTGTCACAGATACGCAGTATTTT
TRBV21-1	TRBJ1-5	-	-	CASSRQGRSNQPQHF	TGTGCCAGCAGCAGACAGGGCCGGAGCAATCAGCCCCAGCATTTT
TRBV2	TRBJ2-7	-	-	CASSPLIYEQYF	TGTGCCAGCAGTCCTCTAATCTACGAGCAGTACTTC
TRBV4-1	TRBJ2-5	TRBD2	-	CASSRRLAETQYF	TGCGCCAGCAGTCGAAGACTAGCGGAGACCCAGTACTTC
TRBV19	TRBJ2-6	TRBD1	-	CASSRRDSGLRANVLTF	TGTGCCAGTAGTAGACGGGACAGTGGACTCCGGGCCAACGTCCTGACTTTC
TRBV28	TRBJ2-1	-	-	CASKDGGPHNEQFF	TGTGCCAGCAAGGACGGGGGGCCCCACAATGAGCAGTTCTTC
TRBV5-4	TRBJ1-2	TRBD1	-	CASSGSGQVGWGYTF	TGTGCCAGCAGCGGATCCGGACAGGTCGGGTGGGGCTACACCTTC
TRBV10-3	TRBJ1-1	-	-	CAISEREGGSWAFF	TGTGCCATCAGCGAGCGGGAGGGGGGCTCTTGGGCTTTCTTT
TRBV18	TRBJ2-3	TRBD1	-	CASSPGQGVADTQYF	TGTGCCAGCTCACCGGGGCAGGGGGTCGCAGATACGCAGTATTTT
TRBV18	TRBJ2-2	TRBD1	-	CASSPGTGNTGELFF	TGTGCCAGCTCACCCGGGACAGGGAACACCGGGGAGCTGTTTTTT
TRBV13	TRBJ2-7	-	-	CASSLGQAYNF	TGTGCCAGCAGCTTAGGCCAAGCGTACAATTTC
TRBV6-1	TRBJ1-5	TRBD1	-	CASRFQGGDQPQHF	TGTGCCAGCAGATTTCAGGGGGGAGATCAGCCCCAGCATTTT
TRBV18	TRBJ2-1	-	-	CASSPDRESSSYNEQFF	TGTGCCAGCTCACCAGATCGGGAATCTTCCTCCTACAATGAGCAGTTCTTC
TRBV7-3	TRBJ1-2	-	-	CASSLSHREGYGYTF	TGTGCCAGCAGCTTGAGCCACCGGGAAGGGTATGGCTACACCTTC
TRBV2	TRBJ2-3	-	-	CASSAVGLSHTQYF	TGTGCCAGCAGTGCGGTGGGACTCTCACATACGCAGTATTTT
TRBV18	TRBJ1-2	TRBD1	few	CASSADRGTGYGYTF	TGTGCCAGCTCAGCCGACAGGGGGACTGGCTATGGCTACACCTTC